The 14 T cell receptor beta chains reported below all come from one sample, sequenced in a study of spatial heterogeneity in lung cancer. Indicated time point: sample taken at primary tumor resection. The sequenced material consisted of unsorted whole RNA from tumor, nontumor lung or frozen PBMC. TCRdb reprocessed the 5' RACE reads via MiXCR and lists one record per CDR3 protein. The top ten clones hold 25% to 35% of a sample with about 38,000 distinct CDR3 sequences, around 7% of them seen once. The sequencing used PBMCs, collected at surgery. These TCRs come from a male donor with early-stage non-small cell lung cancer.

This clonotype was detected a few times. The CDR3 nucleotides read TGTGCCAGCAGTAAATCTCAGGGGGCATTCTCGGAAGCTTTCTTT. It codes for CASSKSQGAFSEAFF. The chain uses TRBV6-5 and TRBJ1-1; 8 bases fit TRBD1. Germline assignment: CDR1 MNHEY and CDR2 SVGAGI. The CDR3 sequence is 15 residues long. Unmatched junction bases numbered 13, after V lost 5 bases and J lost 8 bases.

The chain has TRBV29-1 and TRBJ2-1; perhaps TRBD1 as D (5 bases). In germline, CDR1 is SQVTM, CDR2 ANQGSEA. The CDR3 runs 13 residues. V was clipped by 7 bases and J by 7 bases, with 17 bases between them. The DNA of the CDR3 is TGCAGCGCTCCCGTAGGGGTAGGGAATGAGCAGTTCTTC. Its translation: CSAPVGVGNEQFF.

CDR3 DNA: TGCGCCAGCAGCTTCGGGGACAGGGACACAGATACGCAGTATTTT. Its protein is CASSFGDRDTDTQYF. The chain uses TRBV5-1 and TRBJ2-3, with 9 nucleotides matching TRBD1. The V gene end was trimmed by 2 bases and the J gene end by 2 bases; junction bases not matched to a gene: 3. Germline assignment: CDR1 SGHRS and CDR2 YFSETQ. The CDR3 contains 15 residues. Full variable domain (missing parts from reference TRBV5-1 and TRBJ2-3): KAGVTQTPRYLIKTRGQQVTLSCSPISGHRSVSWYQQTPGQGLQFLFEYFSETQRNKGNFPGRFSGRQFSNSRSEMNVSTLELGDSALYLCASSFGDRDTDTQYFGPGTRLTVL.

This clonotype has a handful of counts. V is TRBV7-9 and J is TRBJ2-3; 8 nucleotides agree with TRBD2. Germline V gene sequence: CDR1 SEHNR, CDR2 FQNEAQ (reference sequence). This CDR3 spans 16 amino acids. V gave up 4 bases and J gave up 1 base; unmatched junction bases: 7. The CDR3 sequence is CASSSNPGLGTDTQYF. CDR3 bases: TGTGCCAGCAGCTCCAACCCGGGACTAGGCACAGATACGCAGTATTTT.

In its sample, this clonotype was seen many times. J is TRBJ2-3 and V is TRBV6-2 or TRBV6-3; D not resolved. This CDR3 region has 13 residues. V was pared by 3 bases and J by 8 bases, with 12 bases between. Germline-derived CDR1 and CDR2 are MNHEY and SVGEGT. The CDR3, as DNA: TGTGCCAGCAGTTATCGGCTTGATGGTACGCAGTATTTT. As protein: CASSYRLDGTQYF.

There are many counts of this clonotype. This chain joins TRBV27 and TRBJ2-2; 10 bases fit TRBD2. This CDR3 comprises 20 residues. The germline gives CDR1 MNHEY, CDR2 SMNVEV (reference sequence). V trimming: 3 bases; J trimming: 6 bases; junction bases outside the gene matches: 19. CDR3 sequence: CASSFGRKGLAKFVAGELFF. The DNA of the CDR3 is TGTGCCAGCAGTTTCGGGAGGAAGGGACTAGCGAAGTTTGTGGCCGGGGAGCTGTTTTTT.

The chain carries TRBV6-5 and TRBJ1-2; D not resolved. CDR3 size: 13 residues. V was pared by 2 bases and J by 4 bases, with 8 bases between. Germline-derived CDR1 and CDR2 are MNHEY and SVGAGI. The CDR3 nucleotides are TGTGCCAGCAGTTACAGGGAGGGCTATGGCTACACCTTC. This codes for CASSYREGYGYTF.

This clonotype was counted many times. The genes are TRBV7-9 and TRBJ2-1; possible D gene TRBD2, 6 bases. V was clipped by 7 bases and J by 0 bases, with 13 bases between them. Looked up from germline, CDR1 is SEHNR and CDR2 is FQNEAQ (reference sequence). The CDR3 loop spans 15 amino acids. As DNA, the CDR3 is TGTGCCAGCATCACGACGACTAGCTCCTACAATGAGCAGTTCTTC. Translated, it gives CASITTTSSYNEQFF.

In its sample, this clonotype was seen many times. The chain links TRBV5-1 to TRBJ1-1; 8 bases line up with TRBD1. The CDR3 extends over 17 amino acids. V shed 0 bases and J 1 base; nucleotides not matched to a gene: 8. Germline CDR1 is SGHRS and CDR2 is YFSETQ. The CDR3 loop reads CASSLDGTGSGNTEAFF. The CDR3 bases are TGCGCCAGCAGCTTGGACGGGACAGGAAGTGGGAACACTGAAGCTTTCTTT.

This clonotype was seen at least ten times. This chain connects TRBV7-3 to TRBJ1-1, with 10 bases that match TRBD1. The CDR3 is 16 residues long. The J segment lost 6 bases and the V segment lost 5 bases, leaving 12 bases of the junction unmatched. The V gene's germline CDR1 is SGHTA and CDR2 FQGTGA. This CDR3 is CASSTRQGARGAEAFF. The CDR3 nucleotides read TGTGCCAGCAGCACCCGACAGGGGGCTAGAGGCGCTGAAGCTTTCTTT.

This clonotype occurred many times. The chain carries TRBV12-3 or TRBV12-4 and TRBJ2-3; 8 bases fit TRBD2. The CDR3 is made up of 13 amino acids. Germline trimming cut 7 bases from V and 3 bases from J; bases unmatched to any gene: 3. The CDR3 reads CASKTSVTDTQYF. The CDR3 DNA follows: TGTGCCAGCAAGACTAGCGTTACAGATACGCAGTATTTT.

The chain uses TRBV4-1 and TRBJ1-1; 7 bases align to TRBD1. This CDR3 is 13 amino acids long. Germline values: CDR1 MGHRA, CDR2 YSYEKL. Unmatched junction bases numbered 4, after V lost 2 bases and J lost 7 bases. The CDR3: CASSQSDRLEAFF. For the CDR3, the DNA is TGCGCCAGCAGCCAATCGGACAGGCTTGAAGCTTTCTTT.

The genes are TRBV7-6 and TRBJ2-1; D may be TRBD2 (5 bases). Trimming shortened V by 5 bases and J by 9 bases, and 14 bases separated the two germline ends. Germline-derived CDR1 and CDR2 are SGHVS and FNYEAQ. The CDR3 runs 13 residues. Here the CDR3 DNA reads TGTGCCAGCAGCAAGTTCTCAGGAGGTGAGCAGTTCTTC. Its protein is CASSKFSGGEQFF.

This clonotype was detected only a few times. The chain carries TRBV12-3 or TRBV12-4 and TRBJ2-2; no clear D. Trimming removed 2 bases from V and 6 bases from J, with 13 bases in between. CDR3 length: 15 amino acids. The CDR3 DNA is TGTGCCAGCAGTTTATCCCCGCCGGGCTCCGGGGAGCTGTTTTTT. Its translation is CASSLSPPGSGELFF.